The rows below give T cell receptor beta chains drawn from one sample of a study of pediatric ulcerative colitis. This table comes from immunoSEQ multiplex PCR, and its TCRdb copy is limited to in-frame clones, with some not included. The sample lists about 64,000 clones, 85% to 90% occurring once. The sequencing input was blood. These receptors came from a boy aged 10-17 years with severe ulcerative colitis. Each CDR3 is given with its conserved first and last residue. The order of the fields is clone size, V gene, D gene, J gene, CDR3 protein. The D gene is left open where the match is weak. Clone sizes are given selectively: once, few, many, or a class where the clone is expanded.

clone_size: -
v_call: TRBV5-1
d_call: -
j_call: TRBJ1-3
cdr3_aa: CASADITGNTIYF

clone_size: -
v_call: TRBV16
d_call: -
j_call: TRBJ2-7
cdr3_aa: CASSPPTIGGSEQYF

clone_size: -
v_call: TRBV29-1
d_call: TRBD2
j_call: TRBJ2-7
cdr3_aa: CSVEASGNYYEQYF

clone_size: -
v_call: TRBV15
d_call: TRBD1
j_call: TRBJ2-7
cdr3_aa: CATSRGDRADEQYF

clone_size: -
v_call: TRBV6-1
d_call: -
j_call: TRBJ2-1
cdr3_aa: CASNLGYNEQFF

clone_size: -
v_call: TRBV5-1
d_call: TRBD2
j_call: TRBJ2-3
cdr3_aa: CASTTGLAGDTQYF

clone_size: -
v_call: TRBV6-1
d_call: -
j_call: TRBJ1-5
cdr3_aa: CASSERIQPQHF

clone_size: -
v_call: TRBV27
d_call: TRBD2
j_call: TRBJ2-7
cdr3_aa: CASNSGLAGSRGQYF

clone_size: -
v_call: TRBV27
d_call: TRBD1
j_call: TRBJ1-1
cdr3_aa: CASSPTGDLMNTEAFF

clone_size: -
v_call: TRBV13
d_call: -
j_call: TRBJ1-4
cdr3_aa: CASSLTATNEKLFF

clone_size: few
v_call: TRBV7-2
d_call: TRBD2
j_call: TRBJ2-2
cdr3_aa: CASRRTSTGELFF

clone_size: -
v_call: TRBV2
d_call: -
j_call: TRBJ2-4
cdr3_aa: CASSVVLARNIQYF

clone_size: -
v_call: TRBV6-6
d_call: -
j_call: TRBJ1-5
cdr3_aa: CASSYSMPDSNQPQHF

clone_size: -
v_call: TRBV9
d_call: TRBD2
j_call: TRBJ2-3
cdr3_aa: CATGTSATSDTQYF

clone_size: -
v_call: TRBV21-1
d_call: -
j_call: TRBJ1-1
cdr3_aa: CASSQRRGWPEAFF

clone_size: -
v_call: TRBV7-8
d_call: -
j_call: TRBJ2-2
cdr3_aa: CASSLHEEENTGELFF

clone_size: -
v_call: TRBV29-1
d_call: TRBD2
j_call: TRBJ2-1
cdr3_aa: CSAWGSGSSYNEQFF

clone_size: -
v_call: TRBV11-2
d_call: TRBD1
j_call: TRBJ2-7
cdr3_aa: CASSLVGDREAYEQYF

clone_size: -
v_call: TRBV29-1
d_call: TRBD1
j_call: TRBJ1-2
cdr3_aa: CSVEVPKGDRNHYGYTF

clone_size: -
v_call: TRBV7-8
d_call: TRBD2
j_call: TRBJ2-1
cdr3_aa: CASSLLAGNNEQFF

clone_size: -
v_call: TRBV30
d_call: TRBD1
j_call: TRBJ2-7
cdr3_aa: CAGTGLSYEQYF

clone_size: once
v_call: TRBV4-3
d_call: TRBD1
j_call: TRBJ1-2
cdr3_aa: CASSQIRGLRYGYTF

clone_size: -
v_call: TRBV5-1
d_call: -
j_call: TRBJ1-2
cdr3_aa: CASSLDPRAAIWYGYTF

clone_size: -
v_call: TRBV2
d_call: TRBD2
j_call: TRBJ2-1
cdr3_aa: CASSDLLAGTSNEQFF

clone_size: -
v_call: TRBV19
d_call: -
j_call: TRBJ1-5
cdr3_aa: CASSPGWVGNQPQHF

clone_size: -
v_call: TRBV7-2
d_call: TRBD2
j_call: TRBJ2-3
cdr3_aa: CASSLGGRASTDTQYF

clone_size: -
v_call: TRBV9
d_call: -
j_call: TRBJ1-4
cdr3_aa: CASSVQTTNEKLFF

clone_size: -
v_call: TRBV2
d_call: -
j_call: TRBJ2-1
cdr3_aa: CASSPYNEQFF

clone_size: -
v_call: TRBV27
d_call: TRBD2
j_call: TRBJ2-1
cdr3_aa: CASSSLLAGGPSYNEQFF

clone_size: -
v_call: TRBV5-1
d_call: TRBD2
j_call: TRBJ2-1
cdr3_aa: CASCPTSGNRINEQFF

clone_size: once
v_call: TRBV25-1
d_call: -
j_call: TRBJ2-1
cdr3_aa: CASSKQDGIEQFF

clone_size: -
v_call: TRBV11-2
d_call: -
j_call: TRBJ2-1
cdr3_aa: CASSWTPDSYNEQFF

clone_size: once
v_call: TRBV5-4
d_call: -
j_call: TRBJ1-3
cdr3_aa: CASSLKGGNTIYF

clone_size: -
v_call: TRBV5-4
d_call: -
j_call: TRBJ2-7
cdr3_aa: CASSFNGRAYEQYF

clone_size: once
v_call: TRBV25-1
d_call: -
j_call: TRBJ1-2
cdr3_aa: CASSDRDIRIGGYTF

clone_size: -
v_call: TRBV13
d_call: TRBD2
j_call: TRBJ2-3
cdr3_aa: CASSPMGLDTDTQYF

clone_size: few
v_call: TRBV2
d_call: -
j_call: TRBJ2-7
cdr3_aa: CASTPDGLGEQYF

clone_size: -
v_call: TRBV10-2
d_call: TRBD2
j_call: TRBJ2-1
cdr3_aa: CASSDLAGINEQFF

clone_size: -
v_call: TRBV5-1
d_call: -
j_call: TRBJ2-7
cdr3_aa: CASSLASNYEQYF

clone_size: -
v_call: TRBV4-2
d_call: TRBD2
j_call: TRBJ2-7
cdr3_aa: CASSQGGLAGASSYEQYF

clone_size: -
v_call: TRBV6-5
d_call: TRBD2
j_call: TRBJ2-1
cdr3_aa: CASTTSGSFDSEQFF

clone_size: -
v_call: TRBV12-5
d_call: TRBD2
j_call: TRBJ2-5
cdr3_aa: CASGDTESAGGRETQYF

clone_size: -
v_call: TRBV6-5
d_call: TRBD2
j_call: TRBJ2-1
cdr3_aa: CAVAGSSYNEQFF

clone_size: -
v_call: TRBV6-5
d_call: -
j_call: TRBJ2-2
cdr3_aa: CASTLYQGVGGELFF

clone_size: -
v_call: TRBV11-1
d_call: -
j_call: TRBJ2-6
cdr3_aa: CASREGPLSSGANVLTF

clone_size: -
v_call: TRBV25-1
d_call: -
j_call: TRBJ1-5
cdr3_aa: CASTRWGGVLNQPQHF

clone_size: -
v_call: TRBV27
d_call: TRBD2
j_call: TRBJ2-1
cdr3_aa: CASSATSASWFNEQFF

clone_size: -
v_call: TRBV29-1
d_call: -
j_call: TRBJ2-3
cdr3_aa: CSVDLAVYSTDTQYF

clone_size: -
v_call: TRBV7-8
d_call: -
j_call: TRBJ2-7
cdr3_aa: CASSPSIQGPYEQYF

clone_size: -
v_call: TRBV18
d_call: TRBD2
j_call: TRBJ2-2
cdr3_aa: CASSPASASGPGELFF

clone_size: -
v_call: TRBV19
d_call: TRBD2
j_call: TRBJ2-1
cdr3_aa: CASSPPGTSGLNYNEQFF